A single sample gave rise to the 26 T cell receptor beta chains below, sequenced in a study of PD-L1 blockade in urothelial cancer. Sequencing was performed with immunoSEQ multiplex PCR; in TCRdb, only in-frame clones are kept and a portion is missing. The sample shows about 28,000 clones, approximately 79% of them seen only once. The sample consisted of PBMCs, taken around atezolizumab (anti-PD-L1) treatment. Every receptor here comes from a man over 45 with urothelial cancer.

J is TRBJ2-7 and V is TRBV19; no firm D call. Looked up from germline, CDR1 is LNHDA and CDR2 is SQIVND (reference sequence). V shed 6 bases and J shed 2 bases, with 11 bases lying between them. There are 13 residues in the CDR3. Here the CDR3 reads CASSRTTTYEQYF. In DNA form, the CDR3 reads TGTGCCAGTAGCCGAACTACCACCTACGAGCAGTACTTC.

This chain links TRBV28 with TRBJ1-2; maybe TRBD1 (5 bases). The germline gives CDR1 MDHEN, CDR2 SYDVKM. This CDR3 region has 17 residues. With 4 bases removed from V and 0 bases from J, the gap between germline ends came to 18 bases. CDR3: CASSSLGAVGANYGYTF. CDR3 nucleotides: TGTGCCAGCAGTTCATTAGGGGCGGTCGGAGCTAACTATGGCTACACCTTC.

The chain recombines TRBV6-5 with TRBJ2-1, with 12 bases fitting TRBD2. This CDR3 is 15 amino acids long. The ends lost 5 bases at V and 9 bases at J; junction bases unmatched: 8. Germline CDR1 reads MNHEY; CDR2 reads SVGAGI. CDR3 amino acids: CASSPPSGGVGEQFF. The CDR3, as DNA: TGTGCCAGCAGTCCGCCTAGCGGGGGGGTGGGTGAGCAGTTCTTC.

The CDR3: CASSYATRLSGNTIYF. The CDR3 nucleotides are TGTGCCAGCAGTTACGCCACTCGCCTCTCTGGAAACACCATATATTTT. The J gene is TRBJ1-3, the V gene TRBV7-6; no clear D gene. The germline V and J ends were trimmed by 6 bases and 0 bases, with 15 bases remaining between them. CDR3 length equals 16 residues. CDR1 and CDR2 (germline): SGHVS, FNYEAQ.

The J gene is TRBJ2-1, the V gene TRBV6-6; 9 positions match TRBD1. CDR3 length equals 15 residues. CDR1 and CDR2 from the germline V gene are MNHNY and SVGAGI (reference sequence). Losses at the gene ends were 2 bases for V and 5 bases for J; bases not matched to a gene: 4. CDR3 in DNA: TGTGCCAGCAGTTACCCCACAGGGGGCCACAATGAGCAGTTCTTC. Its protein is CASSYPTGGHNEQFF.

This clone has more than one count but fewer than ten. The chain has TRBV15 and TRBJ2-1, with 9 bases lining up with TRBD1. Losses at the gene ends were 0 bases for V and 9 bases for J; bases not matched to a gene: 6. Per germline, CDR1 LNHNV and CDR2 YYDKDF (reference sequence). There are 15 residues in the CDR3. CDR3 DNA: TGTGCCACCAGCAGAGAAGGGACAGGGTGGAGTGAGCAGTTCTTC. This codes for CATSREGTGWSEQFF. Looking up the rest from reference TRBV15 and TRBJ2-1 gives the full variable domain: DAMVIQNPRYQVTQFGKPVTLSCSQTLNHNVMYWYQQKSSQAPKLLFHYYDKDFNNEADTPDNFQSRRPNTSFCFLDIRSPGLGDTAMYLCATSREGTGWSEQFFGPGTRLTVL.

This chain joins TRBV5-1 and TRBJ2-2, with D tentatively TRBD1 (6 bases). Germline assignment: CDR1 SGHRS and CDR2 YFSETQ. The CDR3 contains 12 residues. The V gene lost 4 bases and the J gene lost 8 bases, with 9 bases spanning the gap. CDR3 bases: TGCGCCAGCAGCAGGGGGACGGGGGAGCTGTTTTTT. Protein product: CASSRGTGELFF.

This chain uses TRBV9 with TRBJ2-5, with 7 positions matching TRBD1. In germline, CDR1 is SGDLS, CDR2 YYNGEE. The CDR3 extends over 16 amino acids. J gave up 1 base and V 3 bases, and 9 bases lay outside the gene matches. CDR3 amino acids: CASSATPGQFQETQYF. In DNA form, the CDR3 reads TGTGCCAGCAGCGCTACTCCGGGACAGTTCCAAGAGACCCAGTACTTC. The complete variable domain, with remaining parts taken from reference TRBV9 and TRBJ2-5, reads DSGVTQTPKHLITATGQRVTLRCSPRSGDLSVYWYQQSLDQGLQFLIQYYNGEERAKGNILERFSAQQFPDLHSELNLSSLELGDSALYFCASSATPGQFQETQYFGPGTRLLVL.

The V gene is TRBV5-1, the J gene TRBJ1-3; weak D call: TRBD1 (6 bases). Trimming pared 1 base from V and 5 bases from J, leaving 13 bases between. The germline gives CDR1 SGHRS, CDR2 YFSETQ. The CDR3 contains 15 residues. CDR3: CASSLQGTDRNTIYF. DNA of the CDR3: TGCGCCAGCAGCTTGCAGGGGACGGACCGAAACACCATATATTTT.

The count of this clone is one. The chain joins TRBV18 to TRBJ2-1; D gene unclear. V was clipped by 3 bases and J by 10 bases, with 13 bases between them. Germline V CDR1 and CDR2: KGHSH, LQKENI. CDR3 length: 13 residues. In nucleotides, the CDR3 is TGTGCCAGCTCACCGTATCTTAGTAACGAGCAGTTCTTC. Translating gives CASSPYLSNEQFF.

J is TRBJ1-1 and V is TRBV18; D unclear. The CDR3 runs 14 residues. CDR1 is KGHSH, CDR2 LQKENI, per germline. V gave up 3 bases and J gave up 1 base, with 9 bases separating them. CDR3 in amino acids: CASSPLQSNTEAFF. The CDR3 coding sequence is TGTGCCAGCTCACCCCTACAGTCGAACACTGAAGCTTTCTTT.

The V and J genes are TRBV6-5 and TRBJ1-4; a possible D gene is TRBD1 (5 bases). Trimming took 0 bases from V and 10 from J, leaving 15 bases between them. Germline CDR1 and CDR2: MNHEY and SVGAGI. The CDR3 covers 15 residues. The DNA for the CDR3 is TGTGCCAGCAGTTACTCGACGGAGGGACCGAGAAAACTGTTTTTT. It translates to CASSYSTEGPRKLFF.

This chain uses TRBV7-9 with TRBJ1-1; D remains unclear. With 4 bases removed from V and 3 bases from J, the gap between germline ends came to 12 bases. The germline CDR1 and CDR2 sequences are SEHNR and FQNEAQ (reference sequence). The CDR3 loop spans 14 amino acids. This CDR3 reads CASSWSGSHTEAFF. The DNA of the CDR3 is TGTGCCAGCAGCTGGAGCGGCAGCCACACTGAAGCTTTCTTT.

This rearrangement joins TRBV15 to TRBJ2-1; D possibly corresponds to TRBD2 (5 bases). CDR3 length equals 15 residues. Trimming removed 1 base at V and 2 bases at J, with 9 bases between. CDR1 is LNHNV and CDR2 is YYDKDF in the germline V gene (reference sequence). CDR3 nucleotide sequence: TGTGCCACCAGCAGAGGATCGGGGACCTACAATGAGCAGTTCTTC. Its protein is CATSRGSGTYNEQFF.

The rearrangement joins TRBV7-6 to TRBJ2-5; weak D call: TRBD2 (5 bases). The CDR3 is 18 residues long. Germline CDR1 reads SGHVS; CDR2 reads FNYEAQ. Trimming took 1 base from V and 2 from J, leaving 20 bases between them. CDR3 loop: CASSLGVLPRRAQETQYF. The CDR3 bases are TGTGCCAGCAGCTTAGGTGTCCTCCCAAGGCGGGCACAAGAGACCCAGTACTTC.

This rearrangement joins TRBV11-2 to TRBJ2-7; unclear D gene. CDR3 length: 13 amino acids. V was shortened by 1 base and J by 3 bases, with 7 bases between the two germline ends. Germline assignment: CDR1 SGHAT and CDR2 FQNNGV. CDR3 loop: CASSLVPIYEQYF. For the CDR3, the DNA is TGTGCCAGCAGCTTAGTGCCTATCTACGAGCAGTACTTC.

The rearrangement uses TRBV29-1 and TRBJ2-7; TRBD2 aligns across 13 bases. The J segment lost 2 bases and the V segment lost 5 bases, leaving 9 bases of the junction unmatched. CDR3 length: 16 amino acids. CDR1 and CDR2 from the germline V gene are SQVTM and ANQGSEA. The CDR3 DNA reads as TGCAGCGTTAAGCCCTCGGGACTAGCGGGACCCTACGAGCAGTACTTC. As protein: CSVKPSGLAGPYEQYF.

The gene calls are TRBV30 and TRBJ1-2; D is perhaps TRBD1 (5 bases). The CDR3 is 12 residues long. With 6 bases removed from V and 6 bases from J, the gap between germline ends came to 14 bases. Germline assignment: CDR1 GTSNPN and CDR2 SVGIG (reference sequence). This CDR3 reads CACHLGRHGYTF. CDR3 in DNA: TGTGCCTGCCACCTGGGGCGGCATGGCTACACCTTC.

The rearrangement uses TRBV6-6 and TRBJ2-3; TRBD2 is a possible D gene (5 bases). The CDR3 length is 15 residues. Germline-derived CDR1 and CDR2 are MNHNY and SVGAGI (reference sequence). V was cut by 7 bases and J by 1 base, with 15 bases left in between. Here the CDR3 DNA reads TGTGCCAGCAAGGTTGGAAACGGGGGCACAGATACGCAGTATTTT. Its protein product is CASKVGNGGTDTQYF.

For the CDR3, the DNA is TGTGCCAGTAGAGATGGGGGGGCTCTGAACACTGAAGCTTTCTTT. It encodes CASRDGGALNTEAFF. The chain links TRBV19 to TRBJ1-1, with D possibly being TRBD1 (6 bases). Deletions cut 6 bases from V and 0 bases from J, with 14 bases between. Germline values: CDR1 LNHDA, CDR2 SQIVND (reference sequence). The CDR3 consists of 15 residues.

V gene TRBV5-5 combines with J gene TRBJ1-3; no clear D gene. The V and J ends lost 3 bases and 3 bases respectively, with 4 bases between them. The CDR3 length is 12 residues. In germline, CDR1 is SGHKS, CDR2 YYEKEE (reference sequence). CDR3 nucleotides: TGTGCCAGCAGCTCACATGGAAACACCATATATTTT. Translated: CASSSHGNTIYF.

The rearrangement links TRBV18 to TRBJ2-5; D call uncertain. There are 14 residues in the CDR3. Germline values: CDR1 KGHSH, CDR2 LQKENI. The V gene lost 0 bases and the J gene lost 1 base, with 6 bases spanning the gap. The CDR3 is CASSPPTSQETQYF. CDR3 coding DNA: TGTGCCAGCTCACCACCAACAAGCCAAGAGACCCAGTACTTC. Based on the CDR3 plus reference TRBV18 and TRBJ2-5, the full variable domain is NAGVMQNPRHLVRRRGQEARLRCSPMKGHSHVYWYRQLPEEGLKFMVYLQKENIIDESGMPKERFSAEFPKEGPSILRIQQVVRGDSAAYFCASSPPTSQETQYFGPGTRLLVL.

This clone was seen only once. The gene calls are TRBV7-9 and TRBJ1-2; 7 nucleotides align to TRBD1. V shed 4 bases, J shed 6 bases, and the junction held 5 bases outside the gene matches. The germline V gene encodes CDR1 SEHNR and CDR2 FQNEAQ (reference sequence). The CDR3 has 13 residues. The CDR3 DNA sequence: TGTGCCAGCAGCTCGGGACAGAATGATGGCTACACCTTC. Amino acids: CASSSGQNDGYTF. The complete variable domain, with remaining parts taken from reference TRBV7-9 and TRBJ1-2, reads DTGVSQNPRHKITKRGQNVTFRCDPISEHNRLYWYRQTLGQGPEFLTYFQNEAQLEKSRLLSDRFSAERPKGSFSTLEIQRTEQGDSAMYLCASSSGQNDGYTFGSGTRLTVV.

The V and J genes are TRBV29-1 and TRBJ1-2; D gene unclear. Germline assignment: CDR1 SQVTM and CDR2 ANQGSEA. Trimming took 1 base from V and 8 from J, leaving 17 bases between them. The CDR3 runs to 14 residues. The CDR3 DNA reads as TGCAGCGTTGAAGTAGGGCCCAGAGGGAAAGGCTACACCTTC. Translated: CSVEVGPRGKGYTF.

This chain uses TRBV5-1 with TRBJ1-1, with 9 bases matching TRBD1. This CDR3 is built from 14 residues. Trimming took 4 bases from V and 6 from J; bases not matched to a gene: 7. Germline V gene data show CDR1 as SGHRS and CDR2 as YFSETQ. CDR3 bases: TGCGCCAGCAGCCAGGGACAGGGAGGTTCTGAAGCTTTCTTT. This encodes CASSQGQGGSEAFF. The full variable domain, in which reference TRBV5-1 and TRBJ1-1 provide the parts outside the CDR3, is KAGVTQTPRYLIKTRGQQVTLSCSPISGHRSVSWYQQTPGQGLQFLFEYFSETQRNKGNFPGRFSGRQFSNSRSEMNVSTLELGDSALYLCASSQGQGGSEAFFGQGTRLTVV.

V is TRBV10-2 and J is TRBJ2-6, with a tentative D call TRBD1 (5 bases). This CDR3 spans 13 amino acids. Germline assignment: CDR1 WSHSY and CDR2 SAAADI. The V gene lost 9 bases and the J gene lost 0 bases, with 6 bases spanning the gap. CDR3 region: CASDSSGANVLTF. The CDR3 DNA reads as TGCGCCAGTGACAGCTCTGGGGCCAACGTCCTGACTTTC.